This entry lists 30 T cell receptor beta chains sequenced from one sample in a study of blood T cell repertoires in COVID-19. Using immunoSEQ multiplex PCR, the repertoire was profiled, and TCRdb retains in-frame clones only, with some absent. The table includes around 300,000 clones, around 90% detected once. What was sequenced was peripheral blood. The receptors were gathered from a woman aged 40-49 years with acute or convalescent COVID-19.

CDR3 sequence: CASSPRQAEGRQYV. The CDR3 DNA follows: TGTGCCAGCTCACCACGGCAGGCCGAGGGCAGGCAGTACGTC. V and J are TRBV18 and TRBJ2-7, with a possible D match to TRBD2 (5 bases). This CDR3 comprises 14 residues. The germline gives CDR1 KGHSH, CDR2 LQKENI. V was clipped by 1 base and J by 9 bases, with 16 bases between them.

The chain is built from TRBV2 and TRBJ1-2; the D is unclear. The V end lost 10 bases, the J end lost 7 bases, and 16 bases lay between the germline ends. CDR1 is SNHLY, CDR2 FYNNEI, per germline. The length of the CDR3 is 12 residues. The CDR3 region is CATPEVGGGYTF. CDR3 nucleotides: TGTGCCACCCCGGAGGTAGGTGGTGGCTACACCTTC.

The chain has TRBV7-9 and TRBJ2-7; 7 positions agree with TRBD1. The CDR3 contains 13 residues. The V gene end was trimmed by 5 bases and the J gene end by 6 bases; junction bases not matched to a gene: 7. Germline assignment: CDR1 SEHNR and CDR2 FQNEAQ (reference sequence). The CDR3 spells CASSPGGESEQYV. The CDR3 nucleotides are TGTGCCAGCAGCCCAGGGGGAGAAAGCGAGCAGTACGTC.

This chain's CDR3 is CASSSQGGYEQYV. CDR3 in DNA: TGTGCCAGCAGCTCACAGGGGGGGTACGAGCAGTACGTC. This rearrangement joins TRBV13 to TRBJ2-7; a weak D match, TRBD1 (8 bases). Germline V gene lookup returns CDR1 PRHDT and CDR2 FYEKMQ (reference sequence). V dropped 4 bases and J dropped 4 bases, with 11 bases sitting between them. This CDR3 contains 13 residues.

The chain employs TRBV19 and TRBJ1-2; 7 nucleotides align to TRBD1. The V and J ends lost 10 bases and 8 bases, in that order; junction bases with no gene match: 13. CDR1 is LNHDA, CDR2 SQIVND, per germline (reference sequence). This CDR3 is 13 amino acids long. The CDR3 DNA is TGTGCCACCAATCCTGGGACAGAGTTCGGCTACACCTTC. Its protein is CATNPGTEFGYTF. Using reference TRBV19 and TRBJ1-2 for the parts outside the CDR3, the full variable domain is DGGITQSPKYLFRKEGQNVTLSCEQNLNHDAMYWYRQDPGQGLRLIYYSQIVNDFQKGDIAEGYSVSREKKESFPLTVTSAQKNPTAFYLCATNPGTEFGYTFGSGTRLTVV.

The J gene is TRBJ2-3, the V gene TRBV9; no clear D. Germline V gene sequence: CDR1 SGDLS, CDR2 YYNGEE. V lost 4 bases and J 4 bases, leaving 13 bases between the germline ends. The CDR3 is made up of 14 amino acids. CDR3: CASSPLSNSDTQYF. CDR3 DNA: TGTGCCAGCAGCCCCCTGAGTAACTCAGATACGCAGTATTTT.

The chain is built from TRBV25-1 and TRBJ1-2, with D uncertain. The CDR3 covers 11 residues. The ends were cut back, 5 bases at V and 4 bases at J, with 5 bases in the middle. Germline CDR1 reads MGHDK; CDR2 reads SYGVNS. CDR3 sequence reads: CASSTGYGYTF. CDR3 DNA sequence: TGTGCCAGCAGTACCGGCTATGGCTACACCTTC.

This chain links TRBV19 with TRBJ1-5; 12 bases fit TRBD1. The germline gives CDR1 LNHDA, CDR2 SQIVND (reference sequence). The V and J ends lost 3 bases and 5 bases, in that order; junction bases with no gene match: 5. The CDR3 consists of 16 residues. CDR3 bases: TGTGCCAGTAGTATCTCCGGGACAGGGGGCGATCAGCCCCAGCATTTT. Its translation: CASSISGTGGDQPQHF.

In this sample, this clone turned up once. The V gene is TRBV11-2, the J gene TRBJ1-2; D might be TRBD1 (5 bases). CDR3 length: 14 residues. Germline-derived CDR1 and CDR2 are SGHAT and FQNNGV. Trimming took off 5 bases at V and 4 bases at J, with 14 bases between the two ends. For the CDR3, the DNA is TGTGCCAGCAGCCCTATGGAGGGGTTCTATGGCTACACCTTC. The encoded protein is CASSPMEGFYGYTF.

The chain recombines TRBV10-3 with TRBJ2-2, with a weak D call TRBD1 (6 bases). Germline CDR1 and CDR2: ENHRY and SYGVKD. Trimming cost V 10 bases and J 10 bases, with 13 bases left between them. The CDR3 runs to 11 residues. The CDR3, as DNA: TGTGCCACGTCACAGGGTGAGGAGCTGTTTTTT. This sequence encodes CATSQGEELFF.

The V gene is TRBV7-9, the J gene TRBJ1-3; 8 nucleotides align to TRBD1. The CDR3 sequence is 16 residues long. The V gene end was trimmed by 5 bases and the J gene end by 4 bases; junction bases not matched to a gene: 10. Germline CDR1 and CDR2: SEHNR and FQNEAQ (reference sequence). CDR3: CASSQTGGPRGNTIYF. CDR3 nucleotide sequence: TGTGCCAGCAGCCAAACAGGGGGGCCGAGGGGAAACACCATATATTTT.

This chain links TRBV5-6 with TRBJ1-2; perhaps TRBD1 as D (6 bases). The germline gives CDR1 SGHDT, CDR2 YYEEEE. V was cut by 2 bases and J by 8 bases, with 22 bases left in between. This CDR3 region has 16 residues. CDR3 DNA sequence: TGTGCCAGCAGCTTTGAGGCCTCAGGCCGCAGGGGAGGCTACACCTTC. It translates to CASSFEASGRRGGYTF.

The chain carries TRBV10-3 and TRBJ2-5; a weak D match, TRBD1 (7 bases). The CDR3 is 14 amino acids. V was pared by 7 bases and J by 5 bases, with 17 bases between. The V gene's germline CDR1 is ENHRY and CDR2 SYGVKD. CDR3 nucleotide sequence: TGTGCCATCACCAGAGGAGGGGGCCTGGAGACCCAGTACTTC. Protein product: CAITRGGGLETQYF.

This clone came up once. Other nucleotide sequences from this sample produce the same CDR3. The V gene is TRBV2, the J gene TRBJ1-5; 10 nucleotides match TRBD1. The CDR3 consists of 13 residues. The junction had 2 bases not matched to a gene; V was cut back by 8 bases and J by 4 bases. Germline V gives CDR1 SNHLY, CDR2 FYNNEI. CDR3 region: CASRDRGNQPQHF. As DNA, the CDR3 is TGTGCCAGCCGGGACAGGGGAAATCAGCCCCAGCATTTT.

This chain joins TRBV5-1 and TRBJ2-3; 12 positions match TRBD2. The CDR3 has 18 amino acids. V shed 0 bases, J shed 0 bases, and the junction held 5 bases outside the gene matches. The germline V gene encodes CDR1 SGHRS and CDR2 YFSETQ. This chain's CDR3 is CASSLGLAGGPSTDTQYF. DNA of the CDR3: TGCGCCAGCAGCTTGGGGCTAGCGGGGGGGCCCAGCACAGATACGCAGTATTTT.

The chain combines TRBV23-1 with TRBJ2-3, with 9 positions matching TRBD2. TRBV23-1 is labeled an ORF, and its function is uncertain. Trimming removed 3 bases from V and 8 bases from J; junction bases left unmatched: 12. The CDR3 contains 16 residues. The CDR3 nucleotides read TGCGCCAGCAGTCAGGGTGGCGGGGGGGATCGTCCTACGCAGTATTTT. Its translation: CASSQGGGGDRPTQYF.

The rearrangement links TRBV2 to TRBJ2-7, with TRBD2 matching 9 bases. This CDR3 has 12 residues. Germline-derived CDR1 and CDR2 are SNHLY and FYNNEI. The CDR3 protein is CASSGATYEQYV. The CDR3 bases are TGTGCTTCTAGCGGGGCCACCTACGAGCAGTACGTC.

The chain carries TRBV6-5 and TRBJ1-2; 7 bases match TRBD1. V shed 0 bases, J shed 3 bases, and the junction held 4 bases outside the gene matches. From germline, CDR1 is MNHEY and CDR2 SVGAGI. The CDR3 has 15 amino acids. The CDR3 nucleotides are TGTGCCAGCAGTTACTCGACAGGGCGGGACTATGGCTACACCTTC. This sequence encodes CASSYSTGRDYGYTF.

The table lists this clone with a few counts. The chain combines TRBV19 with TRBJ1-2, with unresolved D. With 5 bases removed from V and 4 bases from J, the gap between germline ends came to 14 bases. CDR3 size: 14 residues. Germline loops: CDR1 LNHDA, CDR2 SQIVND (reference sequence). CDR3 nucleotide sequence: TGTGCCAGTAGTGTTCGGGGTATTCTCTATGGCTACACCTTC. This gives the protein CASSVRGILYGYTF. Full variable domain (remainder filled in from reference TRBV19 and TRBJ1-2): DGGITQSPKYLFRKEGQNVTLSCEQNLNHDAMYWYRQDPGQGLRLIYYSQIVNDFQKGDIAEGYSVSREKKESFPLTVTSAQKNPTAFYLCASSVRGILYGYTFGSGTRLTVV.

The V and J genes are TRBV12-5 and TRBJ2-7; TRBD1 aligns across 8 bases. CDR1 and CDR2 from the germline V gene are LGHNT and FRNRAP. CDR3 size: 16 residues. V lost 6 bases and J lost 0; bases outside the gene matches: 10. The CDR3 DNA follows: TGTGCTAGTGGCTCCGGGACAGGAGAGTTCTCCTACGAGCAGTACGTC. This translates into CASGSGTGEFSYEQYV.

The genes are TRBV4-1 and TRBJ2-1; TRBD2 matches at 9 bases. V trimming: 0 bases; J trimming: 9 bases; junction bases outside the gene matches: 12. Per germline, CDR1 MGHRA and CDR2 YSYEKL. The CDR3 has 17 residues. Here the CDR3 DNA reads TGCGCCAGCAGCCAAGATCGAGGGCGGGGGGGCCAGGGTGAGCAGTTCTTC. Its protein product is CASSQDRGRGGQGEQFF.

The CDR3 sequence is CASRAGEGNQPQHF. CDR3 coding DNA: TGTGCCAGCAGGGCAGGGGAAGGCAATCAGCCCCAGCATTTT. The chain uses TRBV21-1 and TRBJ1-5; TRBD1 is the table's D call, not checked against the DNA. TRBV21-1 is noted as a pseudogene. The CDR3 contains 14 residues.

The rearrangement links TRBV9 to TRBJ1-2; unclear D gene. V dropped 4 bases and J dropped 7 bases, with 17 bases sitting between them. Germline CDR1 and CDR2: SGDLS and YYNGEE. CDR3 length: 14 residues. CDR3 amino acids: CASSQRTREPGYTF. The CDR3 DNA follows: TGTGCCAGCAGCCAAAGGACTAGGGAACCTGGCTACACCTTC.

The chain combines TRBV4-1 with TRBJ2-2, with D possibly matching TRBD2 (6 bases). Trimming stripped 0 bases from V and 0 bases from J, with 11 bases between. Per germline, CDR1 MGHRA and CDR2 YSYEKL. The length of the CDR3 is 17 residues. In DNA form, the CDR3 reads TGCGCCAGCAGCCAAGACGCGAGACTAGCGAACACCGGGGAGCTGTTTTTT. Its protein product is CASSQDARLANTGELFF.

The rearrangement uses TRBV5-6 and TRBJ1-2; 8 bases are a match to TRBD1. V shed 5 bases, J shed 5 bases, and the junction held 8 bases outside the gene matches. CDR1 and CDR2 (germline): SGHDT, YYEEEE. There are 14 residues in the CDR3. Here the CDR3 reads CASRRDRRSYGYTF. In DNA form, the CDR3 reads TGTGCCAGCAGACGGGACAGGAGGTCGTATGGCTACACCTTC.

V and J are TRBV7-9 and TRBJ2-5; D unclear. Looked up from germline, CDR1 is SEHNR and CDR2 is FQNEAQ (reference sequence). The CDR3 extends over 15 amino acids. V was trimmed by 2 bases and J by 1 base, leaving 11 bases between them. CDR3 coding DNA: TGTGCCAGCAGCTTACCAGGATCAGTCCAAGAGACCCAGTACTTC. Translating gives CASSLPGSVQETQYF.

The CDR3 sequence is CASSKPLRRLAGARSYNEQFF. In DNA form, the CDR3 reads TGTGCCAGCAGCAAACCTCTTAGGAGACTAGCGGGGGCCCGCTCCTACAATGAGCAGTTCTTC. The chain recombines TRBV21-1 with TRBJ2-1; the D call in the table, TRBD2, was not verified against the DNA. TRBV21-1 counts as a pseudogene. This CDR3 comprises 21 residues.

V and J are TRBV5-1 and TRBJ2-7, with a weak D call TRBD2 (5 bases). V was trimmed by 5 bases and J by 2 bases, leaving 17 bases between them. CDR3 length equals 15 residues. CDR1 is SGHRS, CDR2 YFSETQ, per germline. The CDR3 is CASSFPRRGAYEQYV. The CDR3 bases are TGCGCCAGCAGTTTCCCCCGCCGGGGAGCCTACGAGCAGTACGTC.

The rearrangement links TRBV6-5 to TRBJ2-5, with a weak D call TRBD2 (7 bases). This CDR3 spans 14 amino acids. V was shortened by 8 bases and J by 6 bases, with 19 bases between the two germline ends. Germline lookup yields CDR1 MNHEY and CDR2 SVGAGI. The CDR3 DNA reads as TGTGCCAGCGCCTCCGGGGGGCGCTTAAAGACCCAGTACTTC. Amino acids: CASASGGRLKTQYF.

The chain employs TRBV6-1 and TRBJ1-5, with TRBD1 identical over 7 bases. The CDR3 sequence is 16 residues long. Germline values: CDR1 MNHNS, CDR2 SASEGT. V was clipped by 2 bases and J by 1 base; unmatched bases: 5. The CDR3 coding sequence is TGTGCCAGCAGTGAAAGGGGGCAGGGGAGCAATCAGCCCCAGCATTTT. Its protein is CASSERGQGSNQPQHF.